This TCR beta chain was retrieved from a study of identical twins. General study points: It was possible that invariant MAIT and iNKT cells partly confounded the zero-insertion analyses. Modelling underestimated the level of out-of-frame TCR alpha sharing observed in monozygotic twins. In cord blood, abundant beta clonotypes had fewer insertions; memory showed no trend.

Germline CDR1 is KGHSH and CDR2 is LQKENI. The V and J ends lost 6 bases and 2 bases respectively, with 10 bases between them. This CDR3 is built from 14 residues. A template switching step contributed a universal primer site, while unique molecular identifiers were present in the cDNA. MiXCR was run by TCRdb on the 5' RACE reads, yielding one entry per CDR3 protein. The sample records about 150,000 distinct CDR3 sequences, under 4.5% being singletons. Many counts were recorded for this clonotype. Its antigen is still unknown. Sequencing used memory T cells sorted from blood. The chain uses TRBV18 and TRBJ2-2; D call uncertain. This TCR came from a man between 18 and 35 years old in good health. CDR3 sequence (DNA): TGTGCCAGCTCCCACGACACTAACACCGGGGAGCTGTTTTTT. Translated: CASSHDTNTGELFF.